Each of the 4 T cell receptor beta chains below was sequenced from the same sample in a study of T cells after yellow fever vaccination. MiXCR, applied by TCRdb to the 5' RACE reads, yields one record per CDR3 protein. The table records 300,000 or so distinct CDR3 sequences, 3% to 4.5% of them present only once. The material was PBMCs, obtained 5 days after the yellow fever booster vaccination. These receptors all stem from a man younger than 35 who received the YFV17D yellow fever vaccine.

The rearrangement uses TRBV4-3 and TRBJ2-3, with 11 bases aligning to TRBD2. Germline CDR1 is LGHNA and CDR2 is YSLEER. The junction had 3 bases not matched to a gene; V was cut back by 0 bases and J by 1 base. This CDR3 comprises 17 residues. The CDR3 region has the DNA TGCGCCAGCAGCCAAGATAAACTAGCGGGGGGCACAGATACGCAGTATTTT. Translation gives CASSQDKLAGGTDTQYF.

The chain has TRBV12-3 or TRBV12-4 and TRBJ2-7, with TRBD1 matching 11 bases. Losses at the gene ends were 4 bases for V and 3 bases for J; bases not matched to a gene: 5. The CDR3 is 15 amino acids. This chain's CDR3 is CASSSTDRGLYEQYF. The CDR3 bases are TGTGCCAGCAGTTCTACGGACAGGGGGCTCTACGAGCAGTACTTC.

This chain joins TRBV4-1 and TRBJ2-1, with D tentatively TRBD1 or TRBD2 (5 bases each). Trimming took off 4 bases at V and 9 bases at J, with 13 bases between the two ends. The CDR3 length is 13 residues. CDR1 and CDR2 from the germline V gene are MGHRA and YSYEKL. CDR3 nucleotide sequence: TGCGCCAGCAGCCCGTCCGAGGGGACTGAGCAGTTCTTC. This sequence encodes CASSPSEGTEQFF.

This clonotype was counted ten times or more. CDR3 protein: CASNRDPNEQFF. The CDR3 nucleotides read TGTGCCAGCAACCGGGACCCCAATGAGCAGTTCTTC. The chain employs TRBV5-8 and TRBJ2-1, with D tentatively TRBD1 or TRBD2 (5 bases each). Germline CDR1 is SGHTS and CDR2 is YDEGEE. The CDR3 totals 12 residues. Between the trimmed V and J ends, which lost 6 bases and 6 bases, there was a span of 10 bases.